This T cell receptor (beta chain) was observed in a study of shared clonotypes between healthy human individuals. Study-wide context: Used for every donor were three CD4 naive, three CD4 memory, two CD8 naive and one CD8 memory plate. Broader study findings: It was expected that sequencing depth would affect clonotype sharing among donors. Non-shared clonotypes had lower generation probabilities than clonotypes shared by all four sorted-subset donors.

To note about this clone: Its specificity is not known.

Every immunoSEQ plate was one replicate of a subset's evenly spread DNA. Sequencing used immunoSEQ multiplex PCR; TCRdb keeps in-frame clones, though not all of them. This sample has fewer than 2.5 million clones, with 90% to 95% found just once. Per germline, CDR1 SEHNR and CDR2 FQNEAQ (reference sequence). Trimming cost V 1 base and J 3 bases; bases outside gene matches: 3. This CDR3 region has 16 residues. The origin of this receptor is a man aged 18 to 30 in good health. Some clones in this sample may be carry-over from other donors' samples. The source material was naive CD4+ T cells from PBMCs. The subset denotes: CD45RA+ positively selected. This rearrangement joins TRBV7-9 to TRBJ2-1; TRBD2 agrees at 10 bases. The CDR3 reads CASSLGAGGVYNEQFF. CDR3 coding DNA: TGTGCCAGCAGCTTAGGAGCGGGAGGGGTCTACAATGAGCAGTTCTTC.